The rows below give T cell receptor beta chains drawn from one sample of a study of OX40 agonist ivuxolimab in advanced cancers. Only in-frame clones appear in the TCRdb table, and some are missing; sequencing was by immunoSEQ multiplex PCR. The profile shows around 40,000 clones, around four fifths of them singletons. The sequences come from CD4+ or CD8+ T cells sorted from blood, collected in a trial of the OX40 agonist ivuxolimab. Receptors were obtained from an adult with an advanced solid tumor such as melanoma, head and neck, liver or kidney cancer. Both conserved end residues are part of each CDR3. Each record gives: CDR3 DNA, CDR3 protein, V gene, J gene, D gene, clone size. A D gene is named only where the DNA matches it firmly. Where a row states a size, it is once, few, many or the class of an expanded clone; other rows omit it.

CDR3 DNA: TGTGCCAGCGCCGGCGGGGAGGGGAGCACAGATACGCAGTATTTT
CDR3 protein: CASAGGEGSTDTQYF
V gene: TRBV28
J gene: TRBJ2-3
D gene: TRBD2
clone size: .

CDR3 DNA: TGTGCCAGCAGCTATAACCTTGGGGCTCGAGAGACCCAGTACTTC
CDR3 protein: CASSYNLGARETQYF
V gene: TRBV11-1
J gene: TRBJ2-5
D gene: .
clone size: .

CDR3 DNA: TGCGCCAGCAGCTTTCGACTAGCGGATGAGCAGTTCTTC
CDR3 protein: CASSFRLADEQFF
V gene: TRBV5-1
J gene: TRBJ2-1
D gene: TRBD2
clone size: .

CDR3 DNA: TGTGCCAGCAGTTTTGCCGGGCCCCTCCCGGGTACCCTCTATGGCTACACCTTC
CDR3 protein: CASSFAGPLPGTLYGYTF
V gene: TRBV28
J gene: TRBJ1-2
D gene: .
clone size: .

CDR3 DNA: TGTGCCAGTAGTGTAGCGCTATCCTACGAGCAGTACTTC
CDR3 protein: CASSVALSYEQYF
V gene: TRBV19
J gene: TRBJ2-7
D gene: .
clone size: .

CDR3 DNA: TGTGCCAGCAGGACAGGGAGGAACACTGAAGCTTTCTTT
CDR3 protein: CASRTGRNTEAFF
V gene: TRBV6-5
J gene: TRBJ1-1
D gene: TRBD1
clone size: .

CDR3 DNA: TGTGCCAGCAGCCCCGGAGGGGGGAGGACGAACACTGAAGCTTTCTTT
CDR3 protein: CASSPGGGRTNTEAFF
V gene: TRBV7-3
J gene: TRBJ1-1
D gene: .
clone size: few

CDR3 DNA: TGTGCCAGCGCCAGGGGGGGAGGCACAGACAATGAGCAGTTCTTC
CDR3 protein: CASARGGGTDNEQFF
V gene: TRBV10-3
J gene: TRBJ2-1
D gene: .
clone size: .

CDR3 DNA: TGCGCCAGTACGTCTCGCAGTCTTGAAAAACTGTTTTTT
CDR3 protein: CASTSRSLEKLFF
V gene: TRBV10-2
J gene: TRBJ1-4
D gene: .
clone size: .

CDR3 DNA: TGTGCCAGCAGCTTACTAGCGACTAGCGGGAGTATGGATGGAAACATTCAGTACTTC
CDR3 protein: CASSLLATSGSMDGNIQYF
V gene: TRBV7-9
J gene: TRBJ2-4
D gene: TRBD2
clone size: .

CDR3 DNA: TGTGCCAGCAGCAGAAGGGGGTCCTACAATGAGCAGTTCTTC
CDR3 protein: CASSRRGSYNEQFF
V gene: TRBV7-9
J gene: TRBJ2-1
D gene: .
clone size: .

CDR3 DNA: TGTGCCAGCAGTGAATTGGGGACTAGCGGGAGTCGGGCTGAGCAGTTCTTC
CDR3 protein: CASSELGTSGSRAEQFF
V gene: TRBV25-1
J gene: TRBJ2-1
D gene: TRBD2
clone size: .

CDR3 DNA: TGTGCCAGCAGCTTAGGCCGGGGTGAGCAGTTCTTC
CDR3 protein: CASSLGRGEQFF
V gene: TRBV7-2
J gene: TRBJ2-1
D gene: .
clone size: .

CDR3 DNA: TGTGCCAGTAGTAGGGACTGGTCTGCTGGGGCCAACGTCCTGACTTTC
CDR3 protein: CASSRDWSAGANVLTF
V gene: TRBV19
J gene: TRBJ2-6
D gene: .
clone size: .

CDR3 DNA: TGTGCCAGCAGCTTAGGATTCAGCCGCTCTGGAAACACCATATATTTT
CDR3 protein: CASSLGFSRSGNTIYF
V gene: TRBV11-3
J gene: TRBJ1-3
D gene: .
clone size: .

CDR3 DNA: TGTGCCAGCAGGCGGACCAGCGGGTCAAACAATGAGCAGTTCTTC
CDR3 protein: CASRRTSGSNNEQFF
V gene: TRBV7-6
J gene: TRBJ2-1
D gene: .
clone size: .

CDR3 DNA: TGTGCCAGCAGCTTAGATCAGGGGAACACTGAAGCTTTCTTT
CDR3 protein: CASSLDQGNTEAFF
V gene: TRBV11-3
J gene: TRBJ1-1
D gene: .
clone size: .

CDR3 DNA: TGTGCCAGCAGTTACATGAGTGGTGGGGTGAAGGCTTTCTTT
CDR3 protein: CASSYMSGGVKAFF
V gene: TRBV6-5
J gene: TRBJ1-1
D gene: .
clone size: .

CDR3 DNA: TGTGCCAGCAATCCCTGGGGACAGCTGAACACCGGGGAGCTGTTTTTT
CDR3 protein: CASNPWGQLNTGELFF
V gene: TRBV6-6
J gene: TRBJ2-2
D gene: TRBD1
clone size: .

CDR3 DNA: TGTGCTAGCAGCTTATTTTCGGGGGACACCACCGGGGAGCTGTTTTTT
CDR3 protein: CASSLFSGDTTGELFF
V gene: TRBV7-7
J gene: TRBJ2-2
D gene: .
clone size: .

CDR3 DNA: TGTGCCAGTACCTCAACCTCCGCGGGACTAGCGACCCAGTACTTC
CDR3 protein: CASTSTSAGLATQYF
V gene: TRBV19
J gene: TRBJ2-5
D gene: TRBD2
clone size: few

CDR3 DNA: TGTGCCAGCAGTCCCCGCGAGGGCCGCTCCTACGAGCAGTACTTC
CDR3 protein: CASSPREGRSYEQYF
V gene: TRBV27
J gene: TRBJ2-7
D gene: .
clone size: once

CDR3 DNA: TGCAGCTCCTCATTTAGCTTAACCGGGGAGCTGTTTTTT
CDR3 protein: CSSSFSLTGELFF
V gene: TRBV29-1
J gene: TRBJ2-2
D gene: .
clone size: .

CDR3 DNA: TGTGCCAGCAAGGACAGCTACGAGCAGTACTTC
CDR3 protein: CASKDSYEQYF
V gene: TRBV6-6
J gene: TRBJ2-7
D gene: .
clone size: .

CDR3 DNA: TGTGCCAGTAGGAGGGACAGGACGAACACCGGGGAGCTGTTTTTT
CDR3 protein: CASRRDRTNTGELFF
V gene: TRBV19
J gene: TRBJ2-2
D gene: TRBD1
clone size: .

CDR3 DNA: TGTGCCAGCAGTACCAGGACAGGGGGGGAGACCCAGTACTTC
CDR3 protein: CASSTRTGGETQYF
V gene: TRBV6-6
J gene: TRBJ2-5
D gene: TRBD1
clone size: .

CDR3 DNA: TGTGCCAGCAGCCCTGGACTAGCGGACACAGATACGCAGTATTTT
CDR3 protein: CASSPGLADTDTQYF
V gene: TRBV7-9
J gene: TRBJ2-3
D gene: TRBD2
clone size: .

CDR3 DNA: TGTGCCTTACAGGGAAACTCTGGAAACACCATATATTTT
CDR3 protein: CALQGNSGNTIYF
V gene: TRBV6-1
J gene: TRBJ1-3
D gene: .
clone size: .

CDR3 DNA: TGTGCCAGCAGTGAAGACCGCCGGAGCATCTTC
CDR3 protein: CASSEDRRSIF
V gene: TRBV2
J gene: TRBJ1-2
D gene: .
clone size: .

CDR3 DNA: TGTGCCAGCAGCGGTCTTAGCGGGAGTGGCACAGATACGCAGTATTTT
CDR3 protein: CASSGLSGSGTDTQYF
V gene: TRBV9
J gene: TRBJ2-3
D gene: TRBD2
clone size: .

CDR3 DNA: TGTGCCAGCAGCTTGATTAGTCAGATCAATCAGCCCCAGCATTTT
CDR3 protein: CASSLISQINQPQHF
V gene: TRBV5-5
J gene: TRBJ1-5
D gene: .
clone size: .

CDR3 DNA: TGTGCCAGCAGTTTATGGGACAGAGGAGTATACGAGCAGTACTTC
CDR3 protein: CASSLWDRGVYEQYF
V gene: TRBV28
J gene: TRBJ2-7
D gene: .
clone size: .

CDR3 DNA: TGTGCCAGCAGCTTGGTGGCCAGGGTCAATGAGCAGTTCTTC
CDR3 protein: CASSLVARVNEQFF
V gene: TRBV11-3
J gene: TRBJ2-1
D gene: .
clone size: once

CDR3 DNA: TGTGCCAGCAGCTTGGGAACTAACTATGGCTACACCTTC
CDR3 protein: CASSLGTNYGYTF
V gene: TRBV5-6
J gene: TRBJ1-2
D gene: .
clone size: .

CDR3 DNA: TGTGCCAGCAGACACACAGATACGCAGTATTTT
CDR3 protein: CASRHTDTQYF
V gene: TRBV6-1
J gene: TRBJ2-3
D gene: .
clone size: .

CDR3 DNA: TGTGCCAGCAGCGGAATTTCTAGCGGGAGTAAGGGTGAGCAGTTCTTC
CDR3 protein: CASSGISSGSKGEQFF
V gene: TRBV11-3
J gene: TRBJ2-1
D gene: TRBD2
clone size: .

CDR3 DNA: TGTGCCAGCAGCTTGGACAGAAGCTCCTACGAGCAGTACTTC
CDR3 protein: CASSLDRSSYEQYF
V gene: TRBV7-2
J gene: TRBJ2-7
D gene: .
clone size: .

CDR3 DNA: TGTGCCAGCAGTTCACCTTGGGGACTAGCAGAGACCCAGTACTTC
CDR3 protein: CASSSPWGLAETQYF
V gene: TRBV28
J gene: TRBJ2-5
D gene: TRBD2
clone size: .

CDR3 DNA: TGTGCCAGCAGCTTAGAGCTCCGGACAGGGGCGCAAGGCTACACCTTC
CDR3 protein: CASSLELRTGAQGYTF
V gene: TRBV11-3
J gene: TRBJ1-2
D gene: TRBD1
clone size: .

CDR3 DNA: TGTGCCAGCAGCACTCAGGGGAGCGGGAGGACAGATACGCAGTATTTT
CDR3 protein: CASSTQGSGRTDTQYF
V gene: TRBV11-2
J gene: TRBJ2-3
D gene: TRBD2
clone size: .

CDR3 DNA: TGTGCCAGCAGCTTAGTAGTAGCGGGAGGGCGGGAAGATACGCAGTATTTT
CDR3 protein: CASSLVVAGGREDTQYF
V gene: TRBV7-6
J gene: TRBJ2-3
D gene: TRBD2
clone size: .

CDR3 DNA: TGCGCCAGCAGCCGGACTAGCGGGAACGACAATGAGCAGTTCTTC
CDR3 protein: CASSRTSGNDNEQFF
V gene: TRBV5-1
J gene: TRBJ2-1
D gene: TRBD2
clone size: .

CDR3 DNA: TGTGCCAGCAGTTTTCCCCGGTGGGGCGGGAGGGGAAGTGAGCAGTTCTTC
CDR3 protein: CASSFPRWGGRGSEQFF
V gene: TRBV28
J gene: TRBJ2-1
D gene: TRBD2
clone size: .

CDR3 DNA: TGTGCCAGCAGTAGGACAGCCTCGAACACTGAAGCTTTCTTT
CDR3 protein: CASSRTASNTEAFF
V gene: TRBV2
J gene: TRBJ1-1
D gene: .
clone size: .

CDR3 DNA: TGTGCCAGCAGCCGAGACGGAAGCTCTGGAAGCACCATATATTTT
CDR3 protein: CASSRDGSSGSTIYF
V gene: TRBV7-8
J gene: TRBJ1-3
D gene: .
clone size: .

CDR3 DNA: TGTGCCTGGAGTGTACTGGACACGAGTAGGACCGGGGAGCTGTTTTTT
CDR3 protein: CAWSVLDTSRTGELFF
V gene: TRBV30
J gene: TRBJ2-2
D gene: .
clone size: .

CDR3 DNA: TGTGCCAGCAGCTTAGTGGCGGGAGGGGTCTACGAGCAGTACTTC
CDR3 protein: CASSLVAGGVYEQYF
V gene: TRBV7-2
J gene: TRBJ2-7
D gene: TRBD2
clone size: .